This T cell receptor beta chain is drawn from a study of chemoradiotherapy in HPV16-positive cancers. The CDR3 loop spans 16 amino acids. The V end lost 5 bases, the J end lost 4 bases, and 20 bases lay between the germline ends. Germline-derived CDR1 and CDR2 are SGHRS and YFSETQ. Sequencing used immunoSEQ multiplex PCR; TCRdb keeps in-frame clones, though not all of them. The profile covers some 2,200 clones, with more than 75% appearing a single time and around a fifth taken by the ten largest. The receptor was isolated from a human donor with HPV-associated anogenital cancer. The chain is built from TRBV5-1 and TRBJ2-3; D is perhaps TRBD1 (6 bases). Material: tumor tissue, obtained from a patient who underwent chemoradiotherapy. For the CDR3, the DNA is TGCGCCAGCAGTCGAGCCGCAGGGGCCGAATCAGATACGCAGTATTTT. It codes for CASSRAAGAESDTQYF.